The clone carrying this T cell receptor (beta chain) was seen at least ten times. As yet, its antigen is unknown. From the germline J gene comes the end of the CDR3, since the read stops 3 residues before it. Most patients and controls had Caucasian heritage. This entry belongs to a study of T cell clonality in common variable immunodeficiency. Broader study findings: CVID patient heterogeneity limited repertoire-clinical complication correlations. CVID subjects shared fewer TCRbeta clones than healthy controls did.

Profiled with immunoSEQ multiplex PCR; TCRdb holds only in-frame clones, not every one. This repertoire holds about 35,000 clones, and none appear only once. CDR1 and CDR2 (germline): DFQATT, SNEGSKA (reference sequence). CDR3 length: 13 amino acids. Between the trimmed V and J ends, which lost 5 bases and 5 bases, there was a span of 15 bases. The clonotype comes from a person between 18 and 69 years old in good health. Sequencing input: peripheral blood mononuclear cells. The chain has TRBV20-1 and TRBJ1-2; D may be TRBD1 (6 bases). The part of the CDR3 DNA that was read is TGCAGTGCTTATACACAGGGAGAGTATGGC. It codes for CSAYTQGEYG. The CDR3 in its entirety is CSAYTQGEYGYTF.